Included here is one T cell receptor beta chain sequence, with context. Its target is unknown. Measured with immunoSEQ multiplex PCR; TCRdb has only the in-frame clones, and not every one. The profile shows roughly 180,000 clones, about 86% of them singletons. The germline gives CDR1 SQVTM, CDR2 ANQGSEA. The CDR3 is 15 residues long. V was clipped by 4 bases and J by 3 bases, with 18 bases between them. The source of the sample is a study of T cell responses to AZD1222 COVID-19 vaccine. Study context: Analysis merged second doses at about 4 or about 12 weeks.

General study results and limits: After the peak T cell response, and only then, were repertoires sampled. Vaccine-associated CD4 TCRs ranged over spike, dominating at 160-218 and 743-854.

The gene calls are TRBV29-1 and TRBJ1-1; D is unresolved. Sequenced here: peripheral blood, sampled on day 0 of AZD1222 vaccination. The clonotype originates from an adult in good health. The CDR3 bases are TGCAGCGTTGGACGAGGTCGCGTCTTGCACACTGAAGCTTTCTTT. This encodes CSVGRGRVLHTEAFF.